This is a list of T cell receptor beta chains from one sample in a study of shared clonotypes between healthy human individuals. Produced via immunoSEQ multiplex PCR; TCRdb's table is partial and in-frame only. This table has nearly 1,000,000 clones, about three quarters appearing once. The sample taken for sequencing was memory CD4+ T cells sorted from blood. The receptor source for this set is a man aged 18 to 30 in good health. Both conserved end residues are part of each CDR3. The order of the fields is D gene, J gene, V gene, clone size, CDR3 protein, CDR3 DNA. D genes are given only for firm matches. Clone size is stated in some rows and not others, as once, few, many or a class when expanded.

TRBD1	TRBJ2-7	TRBV4-2	NA	CASSQEWTGPPYEQYF	TGTGCCAGCAGCCAAGAGTGGACAGGGCCTCCCTACGAGCAGTACTTC
NA	TRBJ2-2	TRBV6-6	NA	CASSFQTVTGELFF	TGTGCCAGCAGCTTCCAGACTGTGACCGGGGAGCTGTTTTTT
NA	TRBJ1-5	TRBV7-9	NA	CASSFFREDQPQHF	TGTGCCAGCAGCTTCTTCAGGGAAGATCAGCCCCAGCATTTT
NA	TRBJ1-1	TRBV6-5	NA	CASSYASLAEAFF	TGTGCCAGCAGTTACGCTTCACTAGCTGAAGCTTTCTTT
NA	TRBJ1-1	TRBV5-5	NA	CASRGWLNTEAFF	TGTGCCAGCAGGGGCTGGCTTAACACTGAAGCTTTCTTT
NA	TRBJ1-2	TRBV30	once	CAWSRQPGDGYTF	TGTGCCTGGAGTAGACAGCCGGGGGATGGCTACACCTTC
NA	TRBJ2-2	TRBV5-6	NA	CASSLVDAGELFF	TGTGCCAGCAGCTTGGTAGACGCCGGGGAGCTGTTTTTT
TRBD1	TRBJ2-3	TRBV6-5	NA	CASSFGTDSTDTQYF	TGTGCCAGCAGTTTCGGGACAGATAGCACAGATACGCAGTATTTT
NA	TRBJ1-5	TRBV21-1	NA	CASSSDRDANNQPQHF	TGTGCCAGCAGCAGCGACCGGGACGCCAACAATCAGCCCCAGCATTTT
NA	TRBJ2-7	TRBV2	NA	CASSLGSAGRHEQYF	TGTGCCAGCAGTCTTGGGTCCGCGGGGCGGCACGAGCAGTACTTC
TRBD2	TRBJ2-3	TRBV2	few	CASCELAGGTDTQYF	TGTGCCAGCTGCGAGCTGGCGGGGGGGACAGATACGCAGTATTTT
NA	TRBJ2-5	TRBV5-4	NA	CASSPTGVIGETQYF	TGTGCCAGCAGCCCCACCGGGGTAATCGGGGAGACCCAGTACTTC
NA	TRBJ2-6	TRBV6-6	NA	CASSESPGANVLTF	TGTGCCAGCAGTGAGAGCCCTGGGGCCAACGTCCTGACTTTC
NA	TRBJ2-1	TRBV30	NA	CAWSVASYNEQFF	TGTGCCTGGAGTGTAGCCAGTTACAATGAGCAGTTCTTC
TRBD2	TRBJ2-3	TRBV6-4	NA	CASSRTSGRTDTQYF	TGTGCCAGCAGCCGGACTAGCGGGAGAACAGATACGCAGTATTTT
NA	TRBJ2-3	TRBV7-3	NA	CASKLQAAGTDTQYF	TGTGCCAGCAAGTTACAGGCGGCGGGGACAGATACGCAGTATTTT
NA	TRBJ2-3	TRBV6-6	NA	CASTASTDTQYF	TGTGCCAGCACGGCTAGCACAGATACGCAGTATTTT
NA	TRBJ2-5	TRBV5-1	few	CASSPGAGRETQYF	TGCGCCAGCAGCCCTGGGGCAGGGAGAGAGACCCAGTACTTC
NA	TRBJ2-4	TRBV9	NA	CASSVDGQKNIQYF	TGTGCCAGCAGCGTAGATGGGCAAAAAAACATTCAGTACTTC
NA	TRBJ2-1	TRBV19	NA	CASSTHTGIGEQFF	TGTGCCAGTAGTACTCATACAGGGATCGGTGAGCAGTTCTTC
NA	TRBJ1-2	TRBV18	NA	CASSLTGGGYTF	TGTGCCAGCTCACTCACCGGGGGCGGCTACACCTTC
NA	TRBJ2-3	TRBV27	many	CASAISGSTDTQYF	TGTGCCAGCGCCATCTCGGGGAGCACAGATACGCAGTATTTT
TRBD1	TRBJ2-2	TRBV6-5	once	CASSVGQGIGELFF	TGTGCCAGCAGTGTTGGACAGGGGATCGGGGAGCTGTTTTTT
NA	TRBJ1-6	TRBV30	NA	CACHYSYNSPLHF	TGTGCCTGTCATTACTCCTATAATTCACCCCTCCACTTT
NA	TRBJ1-1	TRBV10-3	NA	CAISDGGPAFF	TGTGCCATCAGTGATGGGGGGCCAGCTTTCTTT
TRBD2	TRBJ2-3	TRBV7-2	NA	CASSSLTSGGPSQYF	TGTGCCAGCAGCTCCCTGACTAGCGGGGGGCCTTCACAGTATTTT
NA	TRBJ1-3	TRBV25-1	once	CASSDPRGSGNTIYF	TGTGCCAGCAGTGATCCCCGGGGGTCTGGAAACACCATATATTTT
NA	TRBJ1-2	TRBV7-2	NA	CASSLLQTRYTF	TGTGCCAGCAGCTTACTGCAGACCCGCTACACCTTC
TRBD1	TRBJ1-2	TRBV6-1	NA	CASRPWTGSYGYTF	TGTGCCAGCAGACCTTGGACAGGGAGTTATGGCTACACCTTC
NA	TRBJ1-2	TRBV7-2	few	CASSRYRAYGYTF	TGTGCCAGCAGCCGATACAGGGCCTATGGCTACACCTTC
NA	TRBJ2-7	TRBV7-2	NA	CASSLEGRDEQYF	TGTGCCAGCAGCTTAGAGGGCAGGGACGAGCAGTACTTC
NA	TRBJ2-1	TRBV9	NA	CAGRQPGQQFF	TGTGCCGGAAGACAACCGGGACAGCAGTTCTTC
NA	TRBJ1-3	TRBV30	NA	CAWSVSGRSGNTIYF	TGTGCCTGGAGTGTATCCGGTAGATCCGGAAACACCATATATTTT
NA	TRBJ2-5	TRBV2	NA	CASRATWLAVQETQYF	TGTGCCAGCAGGGCGACCTGGCTGGCGGTCCAAGAGACCCAGTACTTC
NA	TRBJ1-3	TRBV6-1	NA	CASSSSGNSGNTIYF	TGTGCCAGCAGCTCATCTGGGAACTCTGGAAACACCATATATTTT
NA	TRBJ2-7	TRBV5-6	NA	CASSRPGPYEQYF	TGTGCCAGCAGTCGACCCGGTCCCTACGAGCAGTACTTC
NA	TRBJ1-5	TRBV2	NA	CASSEGGNSNQPQHF	TGTGCCAGCAGTGAAGGCGGGAATAGCAATCAGCCCCAGCATTTT
NA	TRBJ1-5	TRBV10-3	NA	CAISSGTTNQPQHF	TGTGCCATCAGTTCCGGGACAACTAATCAGCCCCAGCATTTT
TRBD1	TRBJ1-2	TRBV6-6	NA	CASSDRENYGYTF	TGTGCCAGCAGCGACAGGGAGAACTATGGCTACACCTTC
TRBD1	TRBJ1-4	TRBV5-1	NA	CASSLVGQGEKLFF	TGCGCCAGCAGCTTGGTAGGACAGGGCGAAAAACTGTTTTTT
TRBD2	TRBJ2-2	TRBV19	NA	CASRSGGNTGELFF	TGTGCCAGTAGAAGCGGGGGGAACACCGGGGAGCTGTTTTTT
TRBD2	TRBJ2-1	TRBV9	NA	CASSVGLGAGTSGRRHNEQFF	TGTGCCAGCAGCGTAGGTTTGGGTGCGGGGACTAGCGGGAGGAGGCACAATGAGCAGTTCTTC
NA	TRBJ1-5	TRBV19	NA	CASSQGTSNQPQHF	TGTGCCAGTAGTCAGGGGACTAGCAATCAGCCCCAGCATTTT
NA	TRBJ2-5	TRBV7-9	NA	CASSFKGQETQYF	TGTGCCAGCAGCTTCAAGGGCCAAGAGACCCAGTACTTC
TRBD1	TRBJ2-3	TRBV5-1	NA	CASSLGDADRVNADTQYF	TGCGCCAGCAGCTTGGGCGACGCCGACAGGGTGAACGCAGATACGCAGTATTTT
TRBD1	TRBJ1-1	TRBV6-1	NA	CAGSGQLNTEAFF	TGTGCCGGCTCGGGACAGCTGAACACTGAAGCTTTCTTT
TRBD1	TRBJ2-7	TRBV7-2	once	CASSYLGGQSYEQYF	TGTGCCAGCAGCTATCTAGGGGGCCAGTCCTACGAGCAGTACTTC
NA	TRBJ2-2	TRBV19	NA	CASRGRGSGELFF	TGTGCCAGTAGGGGGCGCGGTAGCGGGGAGCTGTTTTTT
NA	TRBJ2-7	TRBV29-1	NA	CSAGGRSVYEQYF	TGCAGCGCCGGGGGGCGTTCTGTCTACGAGCAGTACTTC
NA	TRBJ1-1	TRBV7-9	NA	CASSSSGARTEAFF	TGTGCCAGCAGCTCCTCAGGGGCACGAACTGAAGCTTTCTTT